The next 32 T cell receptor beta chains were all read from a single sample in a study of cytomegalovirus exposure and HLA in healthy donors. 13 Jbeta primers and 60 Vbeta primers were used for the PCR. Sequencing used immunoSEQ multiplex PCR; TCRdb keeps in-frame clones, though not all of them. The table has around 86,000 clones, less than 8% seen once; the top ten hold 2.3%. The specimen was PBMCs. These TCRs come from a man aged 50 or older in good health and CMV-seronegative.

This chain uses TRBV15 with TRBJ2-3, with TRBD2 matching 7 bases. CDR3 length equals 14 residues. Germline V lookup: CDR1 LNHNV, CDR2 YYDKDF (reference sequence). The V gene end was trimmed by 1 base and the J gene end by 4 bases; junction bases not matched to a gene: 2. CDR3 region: CATSRGTSSDTQYF. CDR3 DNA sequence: TGTGCCACCAGCAGAGGGACTAGTTCAGATACGCAGTATTTT.

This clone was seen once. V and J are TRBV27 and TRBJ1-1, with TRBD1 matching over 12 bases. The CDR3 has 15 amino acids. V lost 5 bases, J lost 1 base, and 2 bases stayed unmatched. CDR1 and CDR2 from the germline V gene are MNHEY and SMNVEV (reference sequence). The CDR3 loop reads CASSPGQGANTEAFF. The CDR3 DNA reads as TGTGCCAGCAGTCCGGGACAGGGGGCGAACACTGAAGCTTTCTTT.

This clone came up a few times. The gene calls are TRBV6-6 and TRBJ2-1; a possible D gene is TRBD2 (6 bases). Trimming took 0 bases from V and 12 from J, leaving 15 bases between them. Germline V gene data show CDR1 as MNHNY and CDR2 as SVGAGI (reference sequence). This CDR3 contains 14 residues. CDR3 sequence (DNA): TGTGCCAGCAGTTACTCCGTAGGGACTTCGGGGCAGTTCTTC. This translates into CASSYSVGTSGQFF.

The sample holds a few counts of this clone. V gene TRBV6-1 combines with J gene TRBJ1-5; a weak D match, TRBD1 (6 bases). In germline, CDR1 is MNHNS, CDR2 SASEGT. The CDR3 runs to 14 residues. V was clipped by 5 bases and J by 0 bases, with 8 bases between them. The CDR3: CASSKQGSNQPQHF. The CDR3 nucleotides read TGTGCCAGCAGTAAACAGGGTAGCAATCAGCCCCAGCATTTT.

The CDR3 loop is CASSLVEGAYNEQFF. CDR3 nucleotide sequence: TGCGCCAGCAGCTTGGTAGAGGGGGCCTACAATGAGCAGTTCTTC. The V gene is TRBV5-1, the J gene TRBJ2-1; TRBD1 is a possible D gene (6 bases). The CDR3 is 15 residues long. Germline lookup yields CDR1 SGHRS and CDR2 YFSETQ. V was shortened by 0 bases and J by 2 bases, with 9 bases between the two germline ends.

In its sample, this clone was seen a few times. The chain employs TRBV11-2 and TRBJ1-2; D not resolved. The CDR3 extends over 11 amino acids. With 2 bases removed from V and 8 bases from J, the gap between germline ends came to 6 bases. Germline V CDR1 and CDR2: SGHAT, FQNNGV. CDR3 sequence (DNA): TGTGCCAGCAGCTTACGAGGGGGCTACACCTTC. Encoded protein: CASSLRGGYTF.

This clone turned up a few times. As DNA, the CDR3 is TGCAGCGTTGTTTTTGACAGCTTTAACTATGGCTACACCTTC. This translates into CSVVFDSFNYGYTF. The rearrangement joins TRBV29-1 to TRBJ1-2; TRBD1 is a possible D gene (5 bases). Germline values: CDR1 SQVTM, CDR2 ANQGSEA. Trimming pared 4 bases from V and 1 base from J, leaving 13 bases between. The CDR3 length is 14 residues.

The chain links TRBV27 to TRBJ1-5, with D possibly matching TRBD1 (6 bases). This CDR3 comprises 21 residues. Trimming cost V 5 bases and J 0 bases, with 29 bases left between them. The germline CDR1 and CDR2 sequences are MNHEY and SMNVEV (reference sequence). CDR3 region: CASSAGGRKGLGGYSNQPQHF. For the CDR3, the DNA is TGTGCCAGCAGTGCGGGGGGGCGGAAGGGGCTTGGGGGGTATAGCAATCAGCCCCAGCATTTT.

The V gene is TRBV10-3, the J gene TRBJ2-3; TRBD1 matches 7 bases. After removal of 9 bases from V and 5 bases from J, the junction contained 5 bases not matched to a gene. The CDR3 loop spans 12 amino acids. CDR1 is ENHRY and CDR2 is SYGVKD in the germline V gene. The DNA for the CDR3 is TGTGCCATACGGGACAGAAAAGATACGCAGTATTTT. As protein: CAIRDRKDTQYF.

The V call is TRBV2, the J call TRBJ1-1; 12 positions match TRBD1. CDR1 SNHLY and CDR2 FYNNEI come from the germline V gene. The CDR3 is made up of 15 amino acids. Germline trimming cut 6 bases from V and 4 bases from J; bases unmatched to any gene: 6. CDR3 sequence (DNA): TGTGCCAGCAGCTCCAGGGACAGGGGGCGCACTGAAGCTTTCTTT. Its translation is CASSSRDRGRTEAFF.

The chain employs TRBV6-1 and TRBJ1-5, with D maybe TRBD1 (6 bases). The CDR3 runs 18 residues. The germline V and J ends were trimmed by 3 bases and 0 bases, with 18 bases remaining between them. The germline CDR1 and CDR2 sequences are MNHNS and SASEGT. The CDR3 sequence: CASSDLLVGADSNQPQHF. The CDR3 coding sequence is TGTGCCAGCAGTGATCTGTTAGTGGGGGCCGATAGCAATCAGCCCCAGCATTTT.

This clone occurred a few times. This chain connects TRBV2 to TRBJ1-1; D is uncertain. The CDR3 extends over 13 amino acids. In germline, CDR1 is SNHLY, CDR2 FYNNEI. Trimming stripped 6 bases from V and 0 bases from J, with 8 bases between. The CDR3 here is CASRAPMNTEAFF. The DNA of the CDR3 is TGTGCCAGCAGAGCCCCCATGAACACTGAAGCTTTCTTT.

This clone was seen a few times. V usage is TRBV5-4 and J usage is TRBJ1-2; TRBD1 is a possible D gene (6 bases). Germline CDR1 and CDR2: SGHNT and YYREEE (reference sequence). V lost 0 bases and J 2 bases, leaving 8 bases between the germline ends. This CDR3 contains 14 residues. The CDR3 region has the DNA TGTGCCAGCAGCTTGGACAGGGACAACTATGGCTACACCTTC. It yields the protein CASSLDRDNYGYTF.

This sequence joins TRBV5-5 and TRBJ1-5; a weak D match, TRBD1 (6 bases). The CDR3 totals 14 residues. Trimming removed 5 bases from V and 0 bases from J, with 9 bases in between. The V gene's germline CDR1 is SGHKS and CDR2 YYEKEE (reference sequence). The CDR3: CASSYRDSNQPQHF. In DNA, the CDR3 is TGTGCCAGCAGTTACAGGGATAGCAATCAGCCCCAGCATTTT. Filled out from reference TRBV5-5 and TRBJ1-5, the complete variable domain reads DAGVTQSPTHLIKTRGQQVTLRCSPISGHKSVSWYQQVLGQGPQFIFQYYEKEERGRGNFPDRFSARQFPNYSSELNVNALLLGDSALYLCASSYRDSNQPQHFGDGTRLSIL.

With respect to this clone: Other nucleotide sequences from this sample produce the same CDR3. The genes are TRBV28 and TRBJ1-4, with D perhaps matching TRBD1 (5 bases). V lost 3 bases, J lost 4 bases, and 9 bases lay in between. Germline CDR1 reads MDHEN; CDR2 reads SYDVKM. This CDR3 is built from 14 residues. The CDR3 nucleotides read TGTGCCAGCAGTTTTAGACAGATTAATGAAAAACTGTTTTTT. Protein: CASSFRQINEKLFF.

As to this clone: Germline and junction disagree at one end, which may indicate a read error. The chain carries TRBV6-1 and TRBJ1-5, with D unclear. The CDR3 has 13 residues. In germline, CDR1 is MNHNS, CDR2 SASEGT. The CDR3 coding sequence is TGTGCCAGCACAAGAATTAGCAATAAGCCCCAGCATTTT. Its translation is CASTRISNKPQHF.

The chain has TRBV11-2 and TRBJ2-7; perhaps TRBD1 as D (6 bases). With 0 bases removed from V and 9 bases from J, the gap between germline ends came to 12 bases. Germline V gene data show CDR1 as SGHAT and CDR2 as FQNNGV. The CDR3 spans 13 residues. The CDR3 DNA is TGTGCCAGCAGCTTAGATCCACAGGGAGCGCAGTACTTC. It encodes CASSLDPQGAQYF.

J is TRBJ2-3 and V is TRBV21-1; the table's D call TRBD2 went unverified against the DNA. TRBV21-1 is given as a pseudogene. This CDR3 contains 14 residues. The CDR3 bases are TGTGCCAGCAGCCGGGTTCCGAACACAGATACGCAGTATTTT. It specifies CASSRVPNTDTQYF.

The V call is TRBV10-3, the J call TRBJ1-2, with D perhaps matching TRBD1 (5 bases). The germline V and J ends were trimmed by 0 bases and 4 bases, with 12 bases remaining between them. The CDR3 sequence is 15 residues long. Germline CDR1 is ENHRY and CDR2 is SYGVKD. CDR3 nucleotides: TGTGCCATCAGTGAGTCGGGAGGGGAATCCTATGGCTACACCTTC. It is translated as CAISESGGESYGYTF.

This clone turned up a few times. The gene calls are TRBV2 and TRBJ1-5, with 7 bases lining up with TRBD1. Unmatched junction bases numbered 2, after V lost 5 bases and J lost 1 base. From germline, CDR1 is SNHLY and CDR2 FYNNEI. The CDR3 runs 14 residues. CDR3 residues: CASSPQGSNQPQHF. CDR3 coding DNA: TGTGCCAGCAGTCCACAGGGGAGCAATCAGCCCCAGCATTTT. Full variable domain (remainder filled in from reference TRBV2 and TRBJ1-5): EPEVTQTPSHQVTQMGQEVILRCVPISNHLYFYWYRQILGQKVEFLVSFYNNEISEKSEIFDDQFSVERPDGSNFTLKIRSTKLEDSAMYFCASSPQGSNQPQHFGDGTRLSIL.

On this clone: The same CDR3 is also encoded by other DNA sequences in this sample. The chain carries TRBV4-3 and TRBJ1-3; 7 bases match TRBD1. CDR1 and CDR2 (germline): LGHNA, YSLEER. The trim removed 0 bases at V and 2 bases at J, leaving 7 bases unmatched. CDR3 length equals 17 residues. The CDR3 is CASSQDLTGLAGNTIYF. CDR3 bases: TGCGCCAGCAGCCAAGATTTGACAGGGCTCGCTGGAAACACCATATATTTT.

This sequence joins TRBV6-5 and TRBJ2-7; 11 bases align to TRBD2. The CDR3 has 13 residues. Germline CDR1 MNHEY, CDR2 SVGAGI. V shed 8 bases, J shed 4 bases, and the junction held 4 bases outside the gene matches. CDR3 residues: CASRTSGRYEQYF. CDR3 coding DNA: TGTGCCAGCCGAACTAGCGGGAGATACGAGCAGTACTTC.

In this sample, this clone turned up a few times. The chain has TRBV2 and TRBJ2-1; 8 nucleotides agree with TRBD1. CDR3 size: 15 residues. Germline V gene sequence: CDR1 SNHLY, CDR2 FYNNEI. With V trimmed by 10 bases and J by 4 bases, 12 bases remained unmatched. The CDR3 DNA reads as TGTGCCATCCGGACAGGGAGCTTATCATACAATGAGCAGTTCTTC. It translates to CAIRTGSLSYNEQFF. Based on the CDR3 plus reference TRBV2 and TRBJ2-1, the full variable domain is EPEVTQTPSHQVTQMGQEVILRCVPISNHLYFYWYRQILGQKVEFLVSFYNNEISEKSEIFDDQFSVERPDGSNFTLKIRSTKLEDSAMYFCAIRTGSLSYNEQFFGPGTRLTVL.

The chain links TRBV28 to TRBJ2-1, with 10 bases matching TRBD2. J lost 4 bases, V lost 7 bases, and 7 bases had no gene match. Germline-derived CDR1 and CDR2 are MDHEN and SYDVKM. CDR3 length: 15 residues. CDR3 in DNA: TGTGCCAGCACCTTAGCGGGAGGAACTTACAATGAGCAGTTCTTC. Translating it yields CASTLAGGTYNEQFF.

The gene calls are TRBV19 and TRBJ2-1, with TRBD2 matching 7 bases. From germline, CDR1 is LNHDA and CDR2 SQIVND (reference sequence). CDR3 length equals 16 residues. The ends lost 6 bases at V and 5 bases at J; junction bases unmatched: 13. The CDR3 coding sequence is TGTGCCAGTAGCCCCGGGGGAGGGAATGCGAACAATGAGCAGTTCTTC. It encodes CASSPGGGNANNEQFF.

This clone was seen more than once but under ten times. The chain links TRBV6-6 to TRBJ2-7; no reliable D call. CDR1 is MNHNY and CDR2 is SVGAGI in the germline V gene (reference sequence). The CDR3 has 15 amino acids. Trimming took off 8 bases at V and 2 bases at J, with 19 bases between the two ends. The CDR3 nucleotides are TGTGCCAGCCGGAGAATGCAGCTGGAAACCTACGAGCAGTACTTC. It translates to CASRRMQLETYEQYF.

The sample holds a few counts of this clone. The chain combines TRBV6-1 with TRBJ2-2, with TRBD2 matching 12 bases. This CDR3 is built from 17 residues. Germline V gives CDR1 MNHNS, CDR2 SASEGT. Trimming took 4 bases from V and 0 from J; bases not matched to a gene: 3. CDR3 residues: CASSGRLAGANTGELFF. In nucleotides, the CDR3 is TGTGCCAGCAGTGGAAGACTAGCGGGAGCGAACACCGGGGAGCTGTTTTTT.

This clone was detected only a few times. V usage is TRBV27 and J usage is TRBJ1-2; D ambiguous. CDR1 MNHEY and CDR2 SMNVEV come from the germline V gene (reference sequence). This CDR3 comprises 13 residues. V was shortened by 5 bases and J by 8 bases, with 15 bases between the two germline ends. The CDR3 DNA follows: TGTGCCAGCAGTCCTCTAACGGGTTTCGGCTACACCTTC. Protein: CASSPLTGFGYTF.

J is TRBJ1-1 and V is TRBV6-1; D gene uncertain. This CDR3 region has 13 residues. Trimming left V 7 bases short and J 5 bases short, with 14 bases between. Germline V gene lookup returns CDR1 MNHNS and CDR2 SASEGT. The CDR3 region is CASTLFPGTEAFF. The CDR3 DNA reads TGTGCCAGCACCTTATTCCCGGGAACTGAAGCTTTCTTT.

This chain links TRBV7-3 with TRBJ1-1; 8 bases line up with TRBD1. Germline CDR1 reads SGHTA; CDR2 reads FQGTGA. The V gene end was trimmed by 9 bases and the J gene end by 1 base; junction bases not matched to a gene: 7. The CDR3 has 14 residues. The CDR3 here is CASATGAENTEAFF. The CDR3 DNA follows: TGTGCCAGTGCGACAGGGGCGGAGAACACTGAAGCTTTCTTT.

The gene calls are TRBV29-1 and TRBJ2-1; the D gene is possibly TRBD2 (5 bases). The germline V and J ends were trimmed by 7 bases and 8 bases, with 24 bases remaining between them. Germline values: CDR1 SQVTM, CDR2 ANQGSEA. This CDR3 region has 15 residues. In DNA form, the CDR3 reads TGCAGCGGGAAGCTAGCTTTAGAAGTCGTTCATGAGCAGTTCTTC. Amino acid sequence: CSGKLALEVVHEQFF.

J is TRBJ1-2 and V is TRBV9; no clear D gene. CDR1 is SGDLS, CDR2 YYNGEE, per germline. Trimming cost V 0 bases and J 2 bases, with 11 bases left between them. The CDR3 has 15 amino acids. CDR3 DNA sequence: TGTGCCAGCAGCGTAGCCCCAGGCCAGAACTATGGCTACACCTTC. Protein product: CASSVAPGQNYGYTF.